Below, 27 T cell receptor beta chains from the same sample are listed, as sequenced in a study of blood T cells in healthy people across ages. Then a second PCR, running roughly 6 to 11 cycles, was carried out with a sample-barcoded 5' primer and a J-beta primer mix. Using its own MiXCR run on the 5' RACE reads, TCRdb lists one record per CDR3 protein. The sample includes about a million distinct CDR3 sequences, approximately 49% of them seen just once. Sequencing was carried out using blood. The receptors derive from a young man in good health.

For this clonotype: This may come from a read error, since a much larger clone is one base off. The chain recombines TRBV6-1 with TRBJ2-1, with D perhaps TRBD2 (6 bases). The last part of the DNA fits TRBJ2-7 better; the J call may be wrong. Looked up from germline, CDR1 is MNHNS and CDR2 is SASEGT. The CDR3 runs to 17 residues. In DNA form, the CDR3 reads TGTGCCACTCAGGAAGGGGCGGGGAAGAGCTCCTACAATGAGCAGTACTTC. It translates to CATQEGAGKSSYNEQYF.

The V gene is TRBV7-8, the J gene TRBJ1-1, with D unresolved. CDR1 is SGHVS and CDR2 is FQNEAQ in the germline V gene. Trimming removed 5 bases at V and 7 bases at J, with 8 bases between. The CDR3 spans 11 residues. The CDR3 loop is CASSQTIEAFF. The DNA of the CDR3 is TGTGCCAGCAGCCAAACCATTGAAGCTTTCTTT. Combining the CDR3 with reference TRBV7-8 and TRBJ1-1 gives the whole variable domain GAGVSQSPRYKVAKRGQDVALRCDPISGHVSLFWYQQALGQGPEFLTYFQNEAQLDKSGLPSDRFFAERPEGSVSTLKIQRTQQEDSAVYLCASSQTIEAFFGQGTRLTVV.

The chain uses TRBV5-1 and TRBJ2-3; 8 nucleotides align to TRBD2. Germline V gene lookup returns CDR1 SGHRS and CDR2 YFSETQ. This CDR3 contains 14 residues. V lost 4 bases to trimming and J lost 5 bases; unmatched junction nucleotides: 6. The DNA for the CDR3 is TGCGCCAGCAGCCTACCAGCGGGAGTAGATACGCAGTATTTT. It translates to CASSLPAGVDTQYF.

This clonotype has just a few counts. The rearrangement uses TRBV5-1 and TRBJ2-7, with D perhaps TRBD1 or TRBD2 (5 bases each). The V gene lost 4 bases and the J gene lost 2 bases, with 13 bases spanning the gap. This CDR3 has 14 residues. Germline V gene lookup returns CDR1 SGHRS and CDR2 YFSETQ. CDR3 amino acids: CASSRRDGAYEQYF. DNA of the CDR3: TGCGCCAGCAGCCGTAGGGACGGCGCCTACGAGCAGTACTTC.

This clonotype was observed a handful of times. V and J are TRBV3-1 and TRBJ2-7; 10 positions match TRBD1. This CDR3 is built from 14 residues. J gave up 4 bases and V 2 bases, and 2 bases lay outside the gene matches. Germline CDR1 is LGHDT and CDR2 is YNNKEL (reference sequence). CDR3 sequence: CASSQWDRGYEQYF. The CDR3 nucleotides read TGTGCCAGCAGCCAATGGGACAGGGGTTACGAGCAGTACTTC.

In this sample, this clonotype turned up a few times. The chain uses TRBV21-1 and TRBJ2-7; the table's D call, TRBD1, was not checked against the DNA. TRBV21-1 is reported as a pseudogene. The CDR3 is made up of 14 amino acids. CDR3 bases: TGTGCCAGCACCGGGACAGGGGGTCCCTACGAGCAGTACTTC. Translating it yields CASTGTGGPYEQYF.

This clonotype was picked up a small number of times. The chain has TRBV7-9 and TRBJ1-5; D is possibly TRBD1 (5 bases). With 8 bases removed from V and 5 bases from J, the gap between germline ends came to 13 bases. Germline CDR1 and CDR2: SEHNR and FQNEAQ (reference sequence). The CDR3 consists of 13 residues. The CDR3 DNA reads as TGTGCCAGCTCACCCGGGGGGGATCAGCCCCAGCATTTT. Translation: CASSPGGDQPQHF.

The chain links TRBV28 to TRBJ1-2; 9 bases are a match to TRBD1. Germline CDR1 MDHEN, CDR2 SYDVKM. Germline trimming cut 5 bases from V and 8 bases from J; bases unmatched to any gene: 12. The CDR3 sequence is 15 residues long. The CDR3 sequence: CASSPWGQGLEGYTF. The CDR3 region has the DNA TGTGCCAGCAGTCCGTGGGGACAGGGCTTGGAGGGCTACACCTTC.

This clonotype was seen more than once but under ten times. The chain combines TRBV11-3 with TRBJ2-7, with D perhaps TRBD1 or TRBD2 (6 bases each). Germline V CDR1 and CDR2: SGHNT, YENEEA. The CDR3 consists of 14 residues. Trimming removed 3 bases at V and 4 bases at J, with 13 bases between. In DNA, the CDR3 is TGTGCCAGCAGCTTGATGGGGGGCGAGTACGAGCAGTACTTC. Protein: CASSLMGGEYEQYF.

In DNA form, the CDR3 reads TGTGCCAGCAGCTTTTCGGGGGGCGCTATCCCAGAGACCCAGTACTTC. Its protein product is CASSFSGGAIPETQYF. The gene calls are TRBV5-5 and TRBJ2-5; D perhaps matches TRBD2 (7 bases). CDR1 is SGHKS and CDR2 is YYEKEE in the germline V gene (reference sequence). This CDR3 contains 16 residues. V lost 2 bases to trimming and J lost 4 bases, with 18 bases between them.

The V and J genes are TRBV19 and TRBJ1-1; D is ambiguous. Germline CDR1 reads LNHDA; CDR2 reads SQIVND (reference sequence). V lost 0 bases to trimming and J lost 1 base, with 6 bases between them. This CDR3 region has 14 residues. For the CDR3, the DNA is TGTGCCAGTAGTATAGAATGGGGGAACACTGAAGCTTTCTTT. Its translation is CASSIEWGNTEAFF.

The rearrangement uses TRBV12-3 or TRBV12-4 and TRBJ2-3, with 7 bases that match TRBD1. V lost 4 bases, J lost 8 bases, and 12 bases stayed unmatched. The CDR3 loop spans 15 amino acids. The CDR3 sequence: CASSSTGTSERTQYF. CDR3 coding DNA: TGTGCCAGCAGTTCGACAGGGACATCAGAGCGTACGCAGTATTTT.

This CDR3 reads CASSQVYETQYF. The CDR3 nucleotides read TGTGCCAGCAGCCAAGTATACGAGACCCAGTACTTC. The V call is TRBV3-1, the J call TRBJ2-5; D ambiguous. V was clipped by 1 base and J by 5 bases, with 5 bases between them. The CDR3 is 12 amino acids. Germline loops: CDR1 LGHDT, CDR2 YNNKEL (reference sequence).

The chain couples TRBV7-3 to TRBJ2-3, with 8 bases lining up with TRBD1. The germline V gene encodes CDR1 SGHTA and CDR2 FQGTGA. The CDR3 extends over 15 amino acids. With V trimmed by 4 bases and J by 4 bases, 7 bases remained unmatched. The DNA of the CDR3 is TGTGCCAGCAGCTCCGACAGGGGTGGGGCAGATACGCAGTATTTT. Translation: CASSSDRGGADTQYF.

The chain recombines TRBV5-1 with TRBJ1-1; D is undetermined. V lost 0 bases and J lost 4, with 10 bases in between. This CDR3 is built from 14 residues. Per the germline V gene, CDR1 is SGHRS and CDR2 is YFSETQ. The CDR3 spells CASSLEWGGTEAFF. In DNA, the CDR3 is TGCGCCAGCAGCTTGGAGTGGGGAGGCACTGAAGCTTTCTTT.

The gene calls are TRBV4-2 and TRBJ1-1; D not certain. CDR1 is LGHNA and CDR2 is YNFKEQ in the germline V gene. The CDR3 has 15 amino acids. V lost 1 base to trimming and J lost 0 bases, with 9 bases between them. This CDR3 is CASSQGQVMNTEAFF. The CDR3 region has the DNA TGTGCCAGCAGCCAAGGGCAGGTCATGAACACTGAAGCTTTCTTT.

V usage is TRBV27 and J usage is TRBJ2-5, with TRBD2 identical over 9 bases. From germline, CDR1 is MNHEY and CDR2 SMNVEV (reference sequence). The CDR3 length is 16 residues. J gave up 5 bases and V 6 bases, and 13 bases lay outside the gene matches. The CDR3 sequence: CASSPPARGGAETQYF. CDR3 sequence (DNA): TGTGCCAGCAGCCCCCCGGCCCGCGGGGGGGCCGAGACCCAGTACTTC.

This chain uses TRBV7-2 with TRBJ1-4; D gene uncertain. CDR3 length: 15 residues. V was trimmed by 5 bases and J by 0 bases, leaving 10 bases between them. Germline V gene data show CDR1 as SGHTA and CDR2 as FQGNSA. CDR3 residues: CASSPRRATNEKLFF. Written as DNA, the CDR3 is TGTGCCAGCAGCCCTCGCCGAGCAACTAATGAAAAACTGTTTTTT.

This chain links TRBV18 with TRBJ2-2; D is uncertain. Looked up from germline, CDR1 is KGHSH and CDR2 is LQKENI. Trimming removed 1 base at V and 3 bases at J, with 12 bases between. The CDR3 has 16 residues. The CDR3 reads CASSPRQDGYTGELFF. As DNA, the CDR3 is TGTGCCAGCTCACCACGCCAGGACGGTTACACCGGGGAGCTGTTTTTT. The variable domain in full, with the rest retrieved from reference TRBV18 and TRBJ2-2, is NAGVMQNPRHLVRRRGQEARLRCSPMKGHSHVYWYRQLPEEGLKFMVYLQKENIIDESGMPKERFSAEFPKEGPSILRIQQVVRGDSAAYFCASSPRQDGYTGELFFGEGSRLTVL.

Concerning this clonotype itself: A much larger clone lies one base from this, so it may be a read error. V gene TRBV6-1 combines with J gene TRBJ1-2; unclear D gene. The CDR3 covers 16 residues. Per germline, CDR1 MNHNS and CDR2 SASEGT. The V end was cut by 1 base, the J end by 7 bases, with 19 bases between. CDR3 DNA sequence: TGTGCCAGCAGTGAAGTTGGGAGGCGTTTTGTGCGTGGCTACACCTTC. Translation gives CASSEVGRRFVRGYTF.

The chain carries TRBV6-1 and TRBJ2-7, with TRBD2 matching 9 bases. Germline V gene sequence: CDR1 MNHNS, CDR2 SASEGT. This CDR3 is 14 amino acids long. After removal of 6 bases from V and 7 bases from J, the junction contained 10 bases not matched to a gene. The CDR3 DNA reads TGTGCCAGCAGAGCAGCGGGGGGCCACAATGAGCAGTACTTC. It is translated as CASRAAGGHNEQYF.

This clonotype has just a few counts. The chain combines TRBV5-1 with TRBJ2-5; 11 nucleotides match TRBD2. The CDR3 loop spans 17 amino acids. Trimming removed 0 bases from V and 2 bases from J; junction bases left unmatched: 6. Germline CDR1 and CDR2: SGHRS and YFSETQ. The CDR3 bases are TGCGCCAGCAGCTTGGCTCTAGCGGGGGGACCTCAAGAGACCCAGTACTTC. This codes for CASSLALAGGPQETQYF.

This clonotype was seen a few times. The chain is built from TRBV28 and TRBJ1-1, with TRBD1 matching over 8 bases. Germline V gene data show CDR1 as MDHEN and CDR2 as SYDVKM. The CDR3 is made up of 15 amino acids. V dropped 10 bases and J dropped 0; count of bases not matched to a gene: 10. The DNA of the CDR3 is TGTGCCATAGGGGACAGGTATTCGATGAACACTGAAGCTTTCTTT. It translates to CAIGDRYSMNTEAFF.

This clonotype has just one count. This sequence joins TRBV12-5 and TRBJ1-5; D not certain. Germline V gene lookup returns CDR1 LGHNT and CDR2 FRNRAP. This CDR3 has 12 residues. V lost 2 bases and J 3 bases, leaving 2 bases between the germline ends. CDR3 DNA sequence: TGTGCTAGTGGTTTGTACAATCAGCCCCAGCATTTT. This encodes CASGLYNQPQHF.

The chain is built from TRBV5-1 and TRBJ2-5, with 10 bases matching TRBD2. J lost 1 base, V lost 0 bases, and 6 bases had no gene match. Germline CDR1 and CDR2: SGHRS and YFSETQ. CDR3 length equals 17 residues. CDR3 sequence reads: CASSLDLLAGFQETQYF. In DNA, the CDR3 is TGCGCCAGCAGCTTGGATCTACTAGCGGGGTTCCAAGAGACCCAGTACTTC.

This clonotype was observed a handful of times. This chain uses TRBV10-3 with TRBJ2-5; TRBD1 might be the D (7 bases). Trimming pared 10 bases from V and 0 bases from J, leaving 15 bases between. The germline V gene has CDR1 ENHRY and CDR2 SYGVKD. This CDR3 region has 14 residues. CDR3 amino acids: CATSRGDNQETQYF. The CDR3 DNA reads TGTGCCACCTCCAGGGGGGATAACCAAGAGACCCAGTACTTC.

The chain joins TRBV20-1 to TRBJ1-1; tentative D call: TRBD1 (5 bases). V lost 3 bases and J 3 bases, leaving 11 bases between the germline ends. Germline CDR1 is DFQATT and CDR2 is SNEGSKA (reference sequence). CDR3 length: 13 residues. The CDR3 region is CSASAGPDTEAFF. In DNA form, the CDR3 reads TGCAGTGCTAGTGCAGGGCCTGACACTGAAGCTTTCTTT.